This section outlines one T cell receptor beta chain sequence together with its context. There is no known antigen for this receptor. CDR1 and CDR2 are drawn from the germline V gene (reference sequence): DFQATT, SNEGSKA. Including the terminal cysteine and phenylalanine, the CDR3 comprises 12 residues. There is no recorded DNA. The source of the sample is a study of T cells expressing NK-cell markers (dated by TCRdb to the early 2020s). For context, the study as a whole: In sorted CD3+CD56+NKG2C+, CD3+CD56+NKG2C- and CD3+CD56-NKG2C+ T-cell subsets from several donors, TCR beta-chain repertoires were profiled. Libraries were sequenced as 2 x 150 bp reads on Illumina HiSeq 2000/2500, MiSeq or NextSeq. The eight sequenced donors were randomly selected healthy volunteers, three men and five women. Seven of the eight sequenced donors were HCMV-seropositive and one was HCMV-seronegative.

HCMV-specific IgG was detected in serum with a commercial ELISA kit to determine HCMV serostatus. Peripheral blood mononuclear cells were isolated from blood by Ficoll density gradient centrifugation. The full study reports these points: Whether the expanded NKG2C-expressing T cell clones were specific for HCMV antigens was left unclear. Those dominant clonotypes were again the most abundant among CD3+CD56-NKG2C+ cells in a few donors, at roughly 25-60.1%. In 5 to 7 donors, the dominant CD3+CD56+NKG2C+ clonotypes were found to rank among the top 10 CD8+ clonotypes and to make up about 1.0-7.5% of CD8+ T cells.

Sequencing was performed on an Illumina HiSeq 2000. The TCR beta cDNA libraries were made using 5'RACE template switching, a step that added both a universal primer site and unique molecular identifiers. cDNA synthesis was primed from the TCR beta constant segment, followed by two successive PCR amplification steps. Processing in the source paper ran as follows. MIGEC was used to demultiplex reads and group reads by UMI, and MiTCR was used to assemble and quantify clonotypes. To exclude erroneous sequences, any TCR cDNA sequence not supported by at least two reads was discarded. Downstream repertoire analysis used the tcR package, and clonotypes were matched across fractions by CDR3 nucleotide sequence plus V segment. VDJmatch was used to annotate antigen specificity against VDJdb, with one amino acid substitution in CDR3 permitted. The reads were reprocessed in TCRdb, with one entry per CDR3 protein sequence and no accompanying DNA. The authors' filters were not applied to this entry. Per the sample table, the count is 300,000 to 450,000 distinct CDR3 sequences. The biggest ten clones account for 5.2% of the sample.

The sequenced material came from blood T cells: a sorted CD56 or NKG2C T cell subset, CD4+ or CD8+ T cells, or bulk PBMC T cells (not recorded which). The clonotype was recovered from a man aged 18 to 69 in good health. The chain is assembled from TRBV20-1 and TRBJ2-3. CDR3 loop: CSAKGPTDTQYF.